The 16 T cell receptor beta chains in this list originate from one sample, sequenced in a study of blood T cell repertoires in COVID-19. The data were produced by immunoSEQ multiplex PCR, yet TCRdb's version contains in-frame clones alone and is incomplete. This table holds 150,000 to 200,000 clones, approximately 79% found once. Sequencing input: peripheral blood. These receptors all come from a woman aged 70 to 79 with acute or convalescent COVID-19.

The chain couples TRBV9 to TRBJ2-2; a weak D match, TRBD2 (5 bases). The CDR3 has 16 residues. Germline-derived CDR1 and CDR2 are SGDLS and YYNGEE. V shed 1 base and J shed 8 bases, with 18 bases lying between them. CDR3 residues: CASSVTLPGGQGELFF. CDR3 sequence (DNA): TGTGCCAGCAGCGTAACGTTACCCGGAGGCCAAGGGGAGCTGTTTTTT.

CDR3 in DNA: TGTGCCAGCAGTTTAACCCGCGGCACTGAAGCTTTCTTT. This codes for CASSLTRGTEAFF. The chain recombines TRBV27 with TRBJ1-1; D ambiguous. Germline V gene data show CDR1 as MNHEY and CDR2 as SMNVEV (reference sequence). The CDR3 extends over 13 amino acids. Trimming removed 2 bases from V and 4 bases from J, with 8 bases in between.

This rearrangement joins TRBV5-5 to TRBJ2-7, with D unresolved. Trimming pared 0 bases from V and 6 bases from J, leaving 16 bases between. Germline assignment: CDR1 SGHKS and CDR2 YYEKEE (reference sequence). CDR3 size: 15 residues. The CDR3 spells CASSLVVGSSGEQYF. CDR3 in DNA: TGTGCCAGCAGCTTGGTTGTAGGCAGCTCGGGCGAGCAGTACTTC. The full variable domain, in which reference TRBV5-5 and TRBJ2-7 provide the parts outside the CDR3, is DAGVTQSPTHLIKTRGQQVTLRCSPISGHKSVSWYQQVLGQGPQFIFQYYEKEERGRGNFPDRFSARQFPNYSSELNVNALLLGDSALYLCASSLVVGSSGEQYFGPGTRLTVT.

V gene TRBV11-2 combines with J gene TRBJ2-7; D is unclear. Germline V CDR1 and CDR2: SGHAT, FQNNGV. The V end was cut by 6 bases, the J end by 4 bases, with 10 bases between. The CDR3 length is 12 residues. The CDR3: CASSSQEYEQYF. DNA of the CDR3: TGTGCCAGCAGTTCCCAGGAATACGAGCAGTACTTC.

The J gene is TRBJ1-5, the V gene TRBV21-1. TRBV21-1 is shown as a pseudogene. There are 21 residues in the CDR3. CDR3 sequence reads: CASSKGRRPKTKRGGNQPQHF. In DNA form, the CDR3 reads TGTGCCAGCAGCAAGGGGCGGCGACCGAAAACAAAGAGGGGGGGGAATCAGCCCCAGCATTTT.

The chain is built from TRBV19 and TRBJ2-1; no clear D. The germline CDR1 and CDR2 sequences are LNHDA and SQIVND (reference sequence). The V and J ends lost 3 bases and 5 bases respectively, with 14 bases between them. The CDR3 spans 15 residues. This CDR3 reads CASSISSLADNEQFF. CDR3 sequence (DNA): TGTGCCAGTAGTATTTCCTCTTTGGCAGACAATGAGCAGTTCTTC.

V and J are TRBV12-3 or TRBV12-4 and TRBJ2-1; D might be TRBD2 (5 bases). There are 13 residues in the CDR3. V shed 3 bases and J shed 2 bases, with 5 bases lying between them. Here the CDR3 DNA reads TGTGCCAGCAGTTTCGGGGCCTACAATGAGCAGTTCTTC. It translates to CASSFGAYNEQFF.

This clone was seen a handful of times. This rearrangement joins TRBV29-1 to TRBJ2-5, with 7 bases that match TRBD1. The CDR3 totals 15 residues. Germline-derived CDR1 and CDR2 are SQVTM and ANQGSEA. Trimming took 7 bases from V and 5 from J; bases not matched to a gene: 16. CDR3 loop: CSADPGQTLGETQYF. The CDR3 nucleotides are TGCAGCGCCGACCCGGGACAGACCTTAGGGGAGACCCAGTACTTC. Together with reference TRBV29-1 and TRBJ2-5, the CDR3 gives the full variable domain: SAVISQKPSRDICQRGTSLTIQCQVDSQVTMMFWYRQQPGQSLTLIATANQGSEATYESGFVIDKFPISRPNLTFSTLTVSNMSPEDSSIYLCSADPGQTLGETQYFGPGTRLLVL.

CDR3 in amino acids: CASSRDSGFRNLNQPQHF. CDR3 DNA sequence: TGTGCCAGCAGCCGGGACAGCGGATTTCGCAACCTAAATCAGCCCCAGCATTTT. This sequence joins TRBV7-9 and TRBJ1-5; TRBD1 matches 7 bases. Germline V gives CDR1 SEHNR, CDR2 FQNEAQ (reference sequence). The CDR3 spans 18 residues. V lost 5 bases to trimming and J lost 4 bases; unmatched junction nucleotides: 17.

This clone was recorded a few times. The V and J genes are TRBV11-3 and TRBJ2-1; D is ambiguous. V dropped 4 bases and J dropped 8 bases, with 21 bases sitting between them. The CDR3 runs 16 residues. The germline gives CDR1 SGHNT, CDR2 YENEEA. CDR3 residues: CASSSGGLPPYDEQFF. The CDR3 DNA reads TGTGCCAGCAGCTCAGGTGGTCTACCGCCTTACGATGAGCAGTTCTTC.

V is TRBV14 and J is TRBJ1-1; no clear D. The CDR3 length is 16 residues. Trimming cost V 1 base and J 1 base, with 13 bases left between them. The germline V gene has CDR1 SGHDN and CDR2 FVKESK. CDR3 DNA sequence: TGTGCCAGCAGCCAAGTCACCGGTCTCCAGAACACTGAAGCTTTCTTT. It encodes CASSQVTGLQNTEAFF.

The chain recombines TRBV6-1 with TRBJ1-4; D ambiguous. Germline CDR1 and CDR2: MNHNS and SASEGT. The germline V and J ends were trimmed by 0 bases and 4 bases, with 9 bases remaining between them. The CDR3 is made up of 15 amino acids. The CDR3: CASSEATASNEKLFF. CDR3 DNA sequence: TGTGCCAGCAGTGAAGCCACAGCCAGTAATGAAAAACTGTTTTTT.

The chain uses TRBV10-1 and TRBJ2-5; 7 positions match TRBD1. The J segment lost 1 base and the V segment lost 5 bases, leaving 4 bases of the junction unmatched. Germline lookup yields CDR1 WNHNN and CDR2 SYGVQD (reference sequence). The CDR3 contains 14 residues. CDR3 in amino acids: CASSTTGIQETQYF. DNA for the CDR3: TGCGCCAGCAGTACGACAGGGATCCAAGAGACCCAGTACTTC.

CDR3: CASSQGRGSGNTIYF. The CDR3 DNA reads TGTGCCAGCAGCCAAGGGCGGGGCTCTGGAAACACCATATATTTT. This chain links TRBV14 with TRBJ1-3; unclear D gene. Germline V gene lookup returns CDR1 SGHDN and CDR2 FVKESK. V lost 1 base and J lost 0, with 7 bases in between. There are 15 residues in the CDR3.

This clone came up a few times. The chain's CDR3 is CSASSGNTGNEQYF. The CDR3 bases are TGCAGTGCTAGTAGCGGGAATACAGGGAACGAGCAGTACTTC. V is TRBV20-1 and J is TRBJ2-7, with 8 bases lining up with TRBD2. With 3 bases clipped from V and 5 bases from J, the junction kept 9 bases outside the gene matches. From germline, CDR1 is DFQATT and CDR2 SNEGSKA (reference sequence). This CDR3 is 14 amino acids long.

The rearrangement joins TRBV4-2 to TRBJ2-2; 7 bases are shared with TRBD1. Unmatched junction bases numbered 3, after V lost 1 base and J lost 4 bases. This CDR3 has 15 residues. Per germline, CDR1 LGHNA and CDR2 YNFKEQ. As DNA, the CDR3 is TGTGCCAGCAGCCAAGGAGGGGGCGGCACCGGGGAGCTGTTTTTT. Translation: CASSQGGGGTGELFF.